A single sample is the source of the 13 T cell receptor beta chains below, sequenced in a study of blood T cell repertoires in COVID-19. Sequencing was performed with immunoSEQ multiplex PCR; in TCRdb, only in-frame clones are kept and a portion is missing. Altogether 120,000 or so clones are present, approximately 82% being singletons, with the ten largest covering around 5.6%. The sequencing sample was made of peripheral blood. The receptor set was obtained from a man aged 80 or over with active or convalescent COVID-19.

J is TRBJ2-7 and V is TRBV4-3, with D possibly being TRBD2 (6 bases). This CDR3 is 13 amino acids long. Looked up from germline, CDR1 is LGHNA and CDR2 is YSLEER. V lost 5 bases to trimming and J lost 7 bases, with 15 bases between them. The CDR3 loop reads CASSKGLPEEQYF. The DNA for the CDR3 is TGCGCCAGCAGCAAGGGACTCCCTGAGGAGCAGTACTTC.

The rearrangement links TRBV18 to TRBJ1-3; 10 nucleotides agree with TRBD1. Germline V gene data show CDR1 as KGHSH and CDR2 as LQKENI. With 4 bases clipped from V and 0 bases from J, the junction kept 12 bases outside the gene matches. CDR3 length: 19 amino acids. The chain's CDR3 is CASSQSWFGTGASGNTIYF. The CDR3 DNA follows: TGTGCCAGCTCACAATCCTGGTTTGGGACAGGGGCCTCTGGAAACACCATATATTTT.

This CDR3 reads CASSLGDRLGANVLTF. The CDR3, as DNA: TGTGCCAGCAGCTTAGGGGACAGACTGGGGGCCAACGTCCTGACTTTC. This sequence joins TRBV11-2 and TRBJ2-6, with 7 positions matching TRBD1. J lost 4 bases, V lost 1 base, and 4 bases had no gene match. CDR3 length equals 16 residues. Germline lookup yields CDR1 SGHAT and CDR2 FQNNGV.

V and J are TRBV7-9 and TRBJ2-2; D unclear. The CDR3 loop spans 10 amino acids. Germline CDR1 and CDR2: SEHNR and FQNEAQ (reference sequence). The V gene lost 10 bases and the J gene lost 4 bases, with 4 bases spanning the gap. The chain's CDR3 is CAILTGELFF. CDR3 nucleotide sequence: TGTGCCATCCTCACCGGGGAGCTGTTTTTT.

V and J are TRBV5-1 and TRBJ2-5, with D unresolved. This CDR3 region has 13 residues. V was pared by 0 bases and J by 5 bases, with 8 bases between. CDR1 is SGHRS, CDR2 YFSETQ, per germline. This CDR3 reads CASSLDPYETQYF. CDR3 bases: TGCGCCAGCAGCTTGGATCCTTATGAGACCCAGTACTTC.

This clone was seen a few times. The rearrangement joins TRBV29-1 to TRBJ1-1; D not resolved. Germline V gene data show CDR1 as SQVTM and CDR2 as ANQGSEA. The length of the CDR3 is 10 residues. V lost 8 bases, J lost 3 bases, and 7 bases lay in between. The CDR3 loop is CSPSHTEAFF. For the CDR3, the DNA is TGCAGCCCCTCCCACACTGAAGCTTTCTTT.

The V gene is TRBV5-6, the J gene TRBJ1-6; D not certain. Germline CDR1 SGHDT, CDR2 YYEEEE. The CDR3 sequence is 16 residues long. Trimming removed 6 bases at V and 0 bases at J, with 13 bases between. Here the CDR3 reads CASKRAGSSYNSPLHF. The CDR3, as DNA: TGTGCCAGCAAGCGGGCGGGGAGCTCCTATAATTCACCCCTCCACTTT.

In its sample, this clone was seen once. This chain links TRBV19 with TRBJ1-5; D unresolved. The CDR3 has 11 residues. Germline lookup yields CDR1 LNHDA and CDR2 SQIVND (reference sequence). V was cut by 5 bases and J by 6 bases, with 5 bases left in between. The CDR3 region is CASSRGQPQHF. DNA of the CDR3: TGTGCCAGTAGTCGGGGTCAGCCCCAGCATTTT.

The CDR3 DNA is TGTGCCAGCAGCCGAGGACTCCTTAACACCGGGGAGCTGTTTTTT. It is translated as CASSRGLLNTGELFF. This chain links TRBV14 with TRBJ2-2; TRBD2 might be the D (5 bases). Trimming shortened V by 4 bases and J by 2 bases, and 11 bases separated the two germline ends. This CDR3 contains 15 residues. CDR1 SGHDN and CDR2 FVKESK come from the germline V gene.

V usage is TRBV18 and J usage is TRBJ2-7; tentatively, D is TRBD1 (6 bases). Germline values: CDR1 KGHSH, CDR2 LQKENI. Trimming pared 3 bases from V and 2 bases from J, leaving 11 bases between. CDR3 length: 14 residues. CDR3 sequence reads: CASSPARGTYEQYF. The CDR3, as DNA: TGTGCCAGCTCACCCGCGAGGGGGACCTACGAGCAGTACTTC.

This chain links TRBV5-1 with TRBJ2-7, with D unclear. The length of the CDR3 is 14 residues. V was trimmed by 1 base and J by 0 bases, leaving 8 bases between them. The germline CDR1 and CDR2 sequences are SGHRS and YFSETQ. DNA of the CDR3: TGCGCCAGCAGCTTGACGGTGAGCTCCTACGAGCAGTACTTC. It encodes CASSLTVSSYEQYF.

Only one count was recorded for this clone. This sequence joins TRBV19 and TRBJ1-1; 9 nucleotides agree with TRBD1. This CDR3 has 15 amino acids. The trim removed 3 bases at V and 5 bases at J, leaving 7 bases unmatched. Germline V gives CDR1 LNHDA, CDR2 SQIVND (reference sequence). The chain's CDR3 is CASSMGQGVSTEAFF. The CDR3 DNA reads as TGTGCCAGTAGTATGGGACAGGGCGTCAGTACTGAAGCTTTCTTT.

This chain joins TRBV24-1 and TRBJ2-2, with TRBD1 identical over 7 bases. V lost 3 bases to trimming and J lost 7 bases; unmatched junction nucleotides: 13. This CDR3 comprises 17 residues. CDR1 is KGHDR and CDR2 is SFDVKD in the germline V gene. The DNA of the CDR3 is TGTGCCACCAGTGATCGAATACCCGACAGGGCTGGCGGGGAGCTGTTTTTT. Amino acid sequence: CATSDRIPDRAGGELFF.